This T cell receptor (beta chain) was identified during a study of CD8 T cells in ankylosing spondylitis. Study-level findings and limits: A CD8+ phenotype characterized the disease-linked clones, which were relatively rare in peripheral blood. Disease-associated clones were reportedly significantly overrepresented in matched ankylosing spondylitis synovial fluid. It appeared that ankylosing spondylitis blood was characterized by a TCR beta motif of several highly homologous variants. A subset of motif variants has previously been described in the synovial fluid and blood of reactive arthritis.

Using quantitative 5'-RACE with molecular barcodes, the authors made TCR beta libraries. MiXCR was run by TCRdb on the 5' RACE reads, yielding one entry per CDR3 protein. Here the sample spans approximately 550,000 distinct CDR3 sequences, roughly an eighth being singletons. This clonotype was seen just once. Its antigen remains unidentified. Germline V gives CDR1 LGHNA, CDR2 YNFKEQ. This CDR3 is built from 16 residues. The ends were cut back, 1 base at V and 4 bases at J, with 16 bases in the middle. The specimen sequenced was blood, either unsorted or a sorted T cell fraction (not recorded which). This chain joins TRBV4-2 and TRBJ1-1; a possible D gene is TRBD1 (6 bases). The sequence was obtained from a male donor with ankylosing spondylitis. The CDR3 DNA sequence: TGTGCCAGCAGCCAAGTCGGCAGGGGCGATTTCACTGAAGCTTTCTTT. It codes for CASSQVGRGDFTEAFF.